The entry that follows covers one T cell receptor (beta chain) sequence. The entry originates in a study of blood T cell repertoires in COVID-19. As for the study in general: T cells, B-cell-depleted T cells, or PBMCs provided the cDNA or gDNA that served as material.

Original analysis: Counts of nucleated cells, estimated from reference gene primer amplification, were obtained. Generated by immunoSEQ multiplex PCR, the TCRdb table keeps only in-frame clones and is missing some. The V and J calls and clone size are taken from that table; D and trimming were inferred from the DNA. The table records some 200,000 clones, around 82% of them present only once. V lost 4 bases and J lost 5, with 9 bases in between. The CDR3 consists of 13 residues. Germline values: CDR1 SGHTA, CDR2 FQGTGA. Participants, about 18 to 89 years old, spanned about two dozen US areas. The study counted Cohort 3 donors as recovered given two negative PCRs, clearance, or symptom resolution.

The rearrangement links TRBV7-3 to TRBJ1-5; D remains unclear. The sequencing sample was made of PBMCs or T cells enriched from blood (not recorded which). The clonotype originates from a man aged 35 to 55 who had recovered from COVID-19. The CDR3 coding sequence is TGTGCCAGCAGCTACAGCCTACATCAGCCCCAGCATTTT. Translating it yields CASSYSLHQPQHF.